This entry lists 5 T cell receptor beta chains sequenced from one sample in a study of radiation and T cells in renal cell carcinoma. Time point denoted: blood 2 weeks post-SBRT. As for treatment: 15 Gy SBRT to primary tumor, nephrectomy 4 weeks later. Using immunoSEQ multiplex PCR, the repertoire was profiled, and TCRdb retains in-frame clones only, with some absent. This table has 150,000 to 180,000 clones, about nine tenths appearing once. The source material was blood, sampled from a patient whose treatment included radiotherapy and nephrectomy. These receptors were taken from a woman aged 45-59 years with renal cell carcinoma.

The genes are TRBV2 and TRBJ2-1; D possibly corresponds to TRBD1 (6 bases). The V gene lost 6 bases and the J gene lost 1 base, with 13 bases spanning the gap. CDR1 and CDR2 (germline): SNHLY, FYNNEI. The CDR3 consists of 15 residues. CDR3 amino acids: CASRGLRGSYNEQFF. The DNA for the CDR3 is TGTGCCAGCAGGGGCCTCAGGGGTTCCTACAATGAGCAGTTCTTC.

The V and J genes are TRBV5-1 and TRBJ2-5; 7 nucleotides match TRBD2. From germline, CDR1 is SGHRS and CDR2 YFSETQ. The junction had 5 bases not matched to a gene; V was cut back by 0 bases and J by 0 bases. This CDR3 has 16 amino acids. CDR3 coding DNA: TGCGCCAGCAGCTTGGCCGTTAGCGGGTACCAAGAGACCCAGTACTTC. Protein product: CASSLAVSGYQETQYF.

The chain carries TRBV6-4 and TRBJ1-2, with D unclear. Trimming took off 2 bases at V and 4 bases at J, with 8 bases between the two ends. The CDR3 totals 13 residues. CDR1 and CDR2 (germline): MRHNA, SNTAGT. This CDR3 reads CASSDGSPYGYTF. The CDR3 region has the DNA TGTGCCAGCAGTGACGGTTCACCCTATGGCTACACCTTC.

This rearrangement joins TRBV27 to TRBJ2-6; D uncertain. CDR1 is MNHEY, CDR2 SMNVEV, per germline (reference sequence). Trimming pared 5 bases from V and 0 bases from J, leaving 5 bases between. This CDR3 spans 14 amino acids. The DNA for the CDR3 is TGTGCCAGCAGTCCTTACTCTGGGGCCAACGTCCTGACTTTC. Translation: CASSPYSGANVLTF.

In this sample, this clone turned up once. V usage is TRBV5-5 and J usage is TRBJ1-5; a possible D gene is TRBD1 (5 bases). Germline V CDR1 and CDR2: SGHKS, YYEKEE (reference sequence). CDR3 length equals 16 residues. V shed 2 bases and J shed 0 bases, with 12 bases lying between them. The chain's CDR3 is CASSFGTTYSNQPQHF. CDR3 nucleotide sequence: TGTGCCAGCAGCTTCGGGACGACTTATAGCAATCAGCCCCAGCATTTT.